What follows are 8 T cell receptor beta chains derived from one specimen sequenced in a study of blood T cell repertoires in COVID-19 (TCRdb year 2020). The method was the immunoSEQ multiplex PCR assay. Held by TCRdb, this immuneACCESS table contains in-frame sequences only and omits some clones. Under half of the omission traces to an unresolved V gene where checked; the cause of the rest is unknown. The sample records 140,000 to 150,000 clones, approximately 85% of which are singletons. Roughly 8% of the sample belongs to the ten largest clones. The specimen sequenced was peripheral blood. Receptors were obtained from a woman in her sixties or seventies with COVID-19, enrolled during active disease.

The genes are TRBV5-3 and TRBJ1-2, with TRBD1 as a possible D gene (6 bases). TRBV5-3 is an ORF for which the function is uncertain. V dropped 1 base and J dropped 0 bases, with 31 bases sitting between them. CDR3 length: 22 residues. CDR3 bases: TGTGCCAGAAGCTTGCCGACGAGAACGCTTTCAGGGGCGAGGAGAACTAACTATGGCTACACCTTC. Translated: CARSLPTRTLSGARRTNYGYTF.

This sequence joins TRBV21-1 and TRBJ2-2; the listed D gene, TRBD1, was not tested against the DNA. TRBV21-1 counts as a pseudogene. This CDR3 is built from 17 residues. As DNA, the CDR3 is TGTGCCAGCAGCAAAGAAGACAGGGTCGAACCCACCGGGGAGCTGTTTTTT. As protein: CASSKEDRVEPTGELFF.

As DNA, the CDR3 is TGTGCCTGGAGTGCAGGTGACAGTGAAAAACTGTTTTTT. This translates into CAWSAGDSEKLFF. V and J are TRBV30 and TRBJ1-4; possible D gene TRBD1, 5 bases. Trimming took 1 base from V and 7 from J, leaving 10 bases between them. The CDR3 loop spans 13 amino acids. Germline V gene data show CDR1 as GTSNPN and CDR2 as SVGIG (reference sequence). Full variable domain (rest looked up from reference TRBV30 and TRBJ1-4): SQTIHQWPATLVQPVGSPLSLECTVEGTSNPNLYWYRQAAGRGLQLLFYSVGIGQISSEVPQNLSASRPQDRQFILSSKKLLLSDSGFYLCAWSAGDSEKLFFGSGTQLSVL.

The rearrangement uses TRBV6-5 and TRBJ1-1; D possibly corresponds to TRBD1 (6 bases). This CDR3 contains 13 residues. Germline loops: CDR1 MNHEY, CDR2 SVGAGI. V lost 6 bases to trimming and J lost 1 base, with 9 bases between them. This CDR3 reads CASSSQGNTEAFF. The CDR3 DNA is TGTGCCAGCAGCTCACAGGGGAACACTGAAGCTTTCTTT.

The chain links TRBV27 to TRBJ1-6; D possibly corresponds to TRBD1 (5 bases). The V end lost 1 base, the J end lost 4 bases, and 11 bases lay between the germline ends. Germline V gives CDR1 MNHEY, CDR2 SMNVEV (reference sequence). There are 16 residues in the CDR3. The CDR3 here is CASSLLRGRYNSPLHF. The DNA for the CDR3 is TGTGCCAGCAGTTTATTAAGGGGCAGGTATAATTCACCCCTCCACTTT.

The V and J genes are TRBV6-2 or TRBV6-3 and TRBJ2-7; the match to TRBD1 covers 7 bases. The CDR3 has 15 residues. V shed 6 bases, J shed 0 bases, and the junction held 8 bases outside the gene matches. Looked up from germline, CDR1 is MNHEY and CDR2 is SVGEGT. CDR3 bases: TGTGCCAGCAGCGTCAGGGGGTCCCACTCCTACGAGCAGTACTTC. Translated, it gives CASSVRGSHSYEQYF.

This chain joins TRBV2 and TRBJ1-4; 8 bases are a match to TRBD1. The germline CDR1 and CDR2 sequences are SNHLY and FYNNEI. The J segment lost 4 bases and the V segment lost 7 bases, leaving 8 bases of the junction unmatched. This CDR3 comprises 15 residues. CDR3 bases: TGTGCCAGCAATACATACAGGGGGTTTAATGAAAAACTGTTTTTT. It encodes CASNTYRGFNEKLFF.

The CDR3 DNA reads TGTGCCAGCAGCGTAGCCGAGGGGGGGGCTCACGAGCAGTACTTC. Translated, it gives CASSVAEGGAHEQYF. V and J are TRBV9 and TRBJ2-7, with a weak D call TRBD2 (7 bases). The CDR3 is 15 residues long. CDR1 is SGDLS and CDR2 is YYNGEE in the germline V gene. Trimming shortened V by 0 bases and J by 5 bases, and 15 bases separated the two germline ends.